This is a list of T cell receptor beta chains from one sample in a study of shared clonotypes between healthy human individuals. Sequencing used immunoSEQ multiplex PCR; TCRdb keeps in-frame clones, though not all of them. The sample lists hundreds of thousands of clones, approximately 92% seen once, with around 24% in the top ten. Input material: naive CD8+ T cells sorted from blood. Receptor source: a man aged 25-40 years in good health. CDR3s include the opening cysteine and the closing phenylalanine or tryptophan. The D gene is left open where the match is weak. Only some rows state a clone size, as once, few, many or a class for expanded clones.

size	V	J	D	CDR3	DNA
NA	TRBV2	TRBJ2-1	NA	CASSDPHPRQVGNEQFF	TGTGCCAGCAGTGATCCCCATCCCCGACAGGTGGGCAATGAGCAGTTCTTC
NA	TRBV7-9	TRBJ2-5	TRBD2	CASSLVRLAGETQYF	TGTGCCAGCAGCTTAGTACGACTAGCGGGAGAGACCCAGTACTTC
NA	TRBV7-8	TRBJ1-5	NA	CASSSWGGAGNQPQHF	TGTGCCAGCAGCTCCTGGGGGGGAGCGGGCAATCAGCCCCAGCATTTT
NA	TRBV7-9	TRBJ2-7	NA	CASSDTGAEGYEQYF	TGTGCCAGCAGCGACACAGGGGCGGAGGGGTACGAGCAGTACTTC
NA	TRBV2	TRBJ1-3	NA	CASSDGGNTIYF	TGTGCCAGCAGTGATGGGGGAAACACCATATATTTT
NA	TRBV27	TRBJ1-1	NA	CASIGKGRTENTEAFF	TGTGCCAGCATAGGAAAGGGTAGGACTGAAAACACTGAAGCTTTCTTT
NA	TRBV9	TRBJ2-6	TRBD1	CASRQGQDNSGANVLTF	TGTGCCAGCAGGCAAGGACAGGACAACTCTGGGGCCAACGTCCTGACTTTC
NA	TRBV7-9	TRBJ2-1	TRBD2	CASSGTSGRYNEQFF	TGTGCCAGCAGCGGGACTAGCGGGAGGTACAATGAGCAGTTCTTC
NA	TRBV27	TRBJ2-1	NA	CASSYVGSSNEQFF	TGTGCCAGCAGTTATGTCGGGAGTAGCAATGAGCAGTTCTTC
NA	TRBV7-9	TRBJ2-2	NA	CASSLGTAGLTTGELFF	TGTGCCAGCAGCTTAGGGACAGCCGGGCTTACTACCGGGGAGCTGTTTTTT
few	TRBV11-3	TRBJ1-2	NA	CASSETQGWRGYTF	TGTGCCAGCAGCGAAACACAGGGTTGGCGTGGCTACACCTTC
NA	TRBV14	TRBJ2-1	NA	CASSQSSVGQFF	TGTGCCAGCAGCCAATCCTCGGTAGGGCAGTTCTTC
NA	TRBV2	TRBJ1-4	TRBD1	CASSGGTEYNEKLFF	TGTGCCAGCAGTGGGGGGACAGAGTATAATGAAAAACTGTTTTTT
NA	TRBV7-2	TRBJ2-1	TRBD2	CASSSAGTSAWGQFF	TGTGCCAGCAGCTCTGCCGGGACTAGCGCTTGGGGGCAGTTCTTC
few	TRBV28	TRBJ2-2	TRBD1	CASSVRDRGLGTGELFF	TGTGCCAGCAGCGTACGGGACAGGGGGCTCGGCACCGGGGAGCTGTTTTTT
NA	TRBV10-3	TRBJ2-1	NA	CAITGETHNEQFF	TGTGCCATCACGGGCGAGACCCACAATGAGCAGTTCTTC
once	TRBV13	TRBJ1-5	NA	CASSFQNQPQHF	TGTGCCAGCAGCTTCCAGAACCAGCCCCAGCATTTT
NA	TRBV9	TRBJ1-1	NA	CASTLGENTEAFF	TGTGCCAGCACCCTAGGGGAGAACACTGAAGCTTTCTTT
NA	TRBV5-5	TRBJ2-1	NA	CASRLTETSYNEQFF	TGTGCCAGCAGACTTACAGAGACCTCCTACAATGAGCAGTTCTTC
NA	TRBV4-1	TRBJ1-1	NA	CASSPRGGGRGTRTEAFF	TGCGCCAGCAGCCCCCGCGGCGGGGGGCGTGGAACTCGGACTGAAGCTTTCTTT
NA	TRBV2	TRBJ2-1	TRBD2	CASSDGPGTRRFF	TGTGCCAGCAGTGACGGCCCCGGGACTAGACGGTTCTTC
NA	TRBV6-6	TRBJ1-5	TRBD1	CASRAGTGGNQPQHF	TGTGCCAGCAGGGCCGGGACAGGGGGGAATCAGCCCCAGCATTTT
NA	TRBV6-5	TRBJ2-3	TRBD1	CASGGDRGYF	TGTGCCAGCGGTGGGGACAGGGGGTATTTT
NA	TRBV5-5	TRBJ2-7	TRBD2	CASSLTSVTYEQYF	TGTGCCAGCAGCTTAACTAGCGTCACCTACGAGCAGTACTTC
NA	TRBV9	TRBJ2-5	TRBD2	CASSVAASGSRETQYF	TGTGCCAGCAGCGTAGCGGCTAGCGGGAGCCGTGAGACCCAGTACTTC
few	TRBV27	TRBJ2-2	NA	CASSDRQEDTGELFF	TGTGCCAGCAGTGACCGACAGGAAGACACCGGGGAGCTGTTTTTT
NA	TRBV21-1	TRBJ2-5	NA	CASSNPHLLQRDRGETQYF	TGTGCCAGCAGCAACCCACATCTTCTGCAACGGGACAGAGGTGAGACCCAGTACTTC
NA	TRBV6-5	TRBJ2-5	NA	CASSYGGETQYF	TGTGCCAGCAGTTACGGGGGTGAGACCCAGTACTTC
NA	TRBV6-6	TRBJ2-2	NA	CASSYSREETGELFF	TGTGCCAGCAGTTACTCCAGGGAGGAGACCGGGGAGCTGTTTTTT
NA	TRBV11-3	TRBJ2-7	NA	CASSLGTVGEQYF	TGTGCCAGCAGCTTAGGGACAGTGGGCGAGCAGTACTTC
once	TRBV6-5	TRBJ1-1	NA	CASSYGNAGLNTEAFF	TGTGCCAGCAGTTACGGGAATGCGGGGTTAAACACTGAAGCTTTCTTT
NA	TRBV7-9	TRBJ2-7	NA	CASSLGSGGLSSYEQYF	TGTGCCAGCAGCTTGGGAAGTGGAGGCCTTAGCTCCTACGAGCAGTACTTC
NA	TRBV27	TRBJ2-2	NA	CASSSGELFF	TGTGCCAGCAGCTCCGGGGAGCTGTTTTTT
NA	TRBV15	TRBJ2-1	TRBD1	CATVIHGTGLNWPYNEQFF	TGTGCCACCGTAATCCACGGGACAGGGCTTAACTGGCCCTACAATGAGCAGTTCTTC
once	TRBV1	TRBJ2-3	NA	CTSSQDRSGAIDTQYF	TGCACCAGCAGCCAAGATCGAAGCGGGGCCATTGATACGCAGTATTTT
NA	TRBV5-5	TRBJ1-2	NA	CASSLKDPAGAWGYTF	TGTGCCAGCAGCTTGAAGGATCCGGCGGGTGCGTGGGGCTACACCTTC
NA	TRBV9	TRBJ1-1	TRBD1	CASSAKQGALVEGTEAFF	TGTGCCAGCAGCGCAAAACAGGGGGCGCTTGTTGAGGGCACTGAAGCTTTCTTT
NA	TRBV19	TRBJ1-1	NA	CASSIMSIRGVGSTEAFF	TGTGCCAGTAGTATTATGAGTATCCGCGGCGTGGGAAGCACTGAAGCTTTCTTT
NA	TRBV7-9	TRBJ2-7	NA	CASSSGGTPYEQYF	TGTGCCAGCAGCTCAGGTGGTACCCCCTACGAGCAGTACTTC
NA	TRBV5-6	TRBJ1-1	NA	CASSLRWTAGMNTEAFF	TGTGCCAGCAGCTTACGTTGGACAGCCGGCATGAACACTGAAGCTTTCTTT
NA	TRBV27	TRBJ2-3	NA	CASSLGYPSTDTQYF	TGTGCCAGCAGTTTGGGCTACCCTAGCACAGATACGCAGTATTTT
NA	TRBV19	TRBJ1-1	NA	CASSIVEGMNTEAFF	TGTGCCAGTAGTATAGTCGAGGGTATGAACACTGAAGCTTTCTTT
NA	TRBV6-6	TRBJ2-7	NA	CASSYVPGNYYEQYF	TGTGCCAGCAGTTACGTCCCAGGGAACTACTACGAGCAGTACTTC
NA	TRBV6-5	TRBJ2-3	TRBD2	CASRGLAGYTDTQYF	TGTGCCAGCAGAGGACTAGCGGGATACACAGATACGCAGTATTTT
NA	TRBV10-1	TRBJ2-2	NA	CASSESRAAELFF	TGCGCCAGCAGTGAGTCCCGGGCGGCCGAGCTGTTTTTT
once	TRBV11-2	TRBJ2-5	NA	CASSLAWGVGETQYF	TGTGCCAGCAGCTTAGCGTGGGGAGTTGGGGAGACCCAGTACTTC
NA	TRBV2	TRBJ2-1	TRBD2	CASRKESGTSGNEQFF	TGTGCCAGCAGAAAAGAATCCGGGACTAGCGGCAATGAGCAGTTCTTC
NA	TRBV9	TRBJ1-3	NA	CASSAGTSSGNTIYF	TGTGCCAGCAGCGCCGGGACAAGCTCTGGAAACACCATATATTTT
NA	TRBV7-8	TRBJ2-5	TRBD2	CASSFFTSGSGETQYF	TGTGCCAGCAGCTTTTTTACTAGCGGGAGTGGAGAGACCCAGTACTTC
NA	TRBV11-3	TRBJ2-1	NA	CASSQSRASYNEQFF	TGTGCCAGCAGCCAATCCAGGGCAAGTTACAATGAGCAGTTCTTC
NA	TRBV7-9	TRBJ2-7	TRBD1	CASSWTGTGYEQYF	TGTGCCAGCAGCTGGACCGGGACAGGCTACGAGCAGTACTTC
NA	TRBV5-1	TRBJ2-1	TRBD2	CASSWPTSGSRYEQFF	TGCGCCAGCAGCTGGCCGACTAGCGGGAGCAGGTATGAGCAGTTCTTC
NA	TRBV6-5	TRBJ2-7	TRBD1	CASSYGQGEVPYEQYF	TGTGCCAGCAGTTATGGACAGGGCGAAGTGCCCTACGAGCAGTACTTC
once	TRBV27	TRBJ2-3	NA	CASSPLGGIDTQYF	TGTGCCAGCAGTCCCCTAGGGGGGATAGATACGCAGTATTTT
NA	TRBV27	TRBJ1-1	NA	CASSHIGAETEAFF	TGTGCCAGCAGCCATATTGGCGCGGAGACTGAAGCTTTCTTT